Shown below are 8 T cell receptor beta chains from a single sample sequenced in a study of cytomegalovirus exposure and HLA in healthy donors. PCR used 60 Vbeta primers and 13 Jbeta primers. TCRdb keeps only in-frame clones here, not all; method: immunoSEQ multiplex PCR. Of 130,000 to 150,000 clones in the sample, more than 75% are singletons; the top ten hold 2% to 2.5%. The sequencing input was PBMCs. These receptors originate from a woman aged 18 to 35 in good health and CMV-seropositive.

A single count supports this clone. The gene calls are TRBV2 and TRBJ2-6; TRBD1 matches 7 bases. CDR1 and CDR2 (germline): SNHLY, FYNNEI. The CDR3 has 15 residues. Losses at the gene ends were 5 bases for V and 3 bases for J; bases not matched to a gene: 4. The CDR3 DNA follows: TGTGCCAGCAGTCGTGACAGGGTTGGGGCCAACGTCCTGACTTTC. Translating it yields CASSRDRVGANVLTF.

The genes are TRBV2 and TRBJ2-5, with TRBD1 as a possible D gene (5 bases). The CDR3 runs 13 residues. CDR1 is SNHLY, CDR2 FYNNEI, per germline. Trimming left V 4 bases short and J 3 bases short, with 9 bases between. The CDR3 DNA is TGTGCCAGCAGTGGTCAGGGCGAAGAGACCCAGTACTTC. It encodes CASSGQGEETQYF.

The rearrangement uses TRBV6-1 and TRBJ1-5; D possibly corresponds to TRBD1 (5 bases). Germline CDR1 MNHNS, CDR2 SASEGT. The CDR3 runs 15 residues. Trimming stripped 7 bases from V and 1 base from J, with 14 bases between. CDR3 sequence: CASNDQGMSNQPQHF. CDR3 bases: TGTGCCAGCAACGACCAGGGTATGAGCAATCAGCCCCAGCATTTT.

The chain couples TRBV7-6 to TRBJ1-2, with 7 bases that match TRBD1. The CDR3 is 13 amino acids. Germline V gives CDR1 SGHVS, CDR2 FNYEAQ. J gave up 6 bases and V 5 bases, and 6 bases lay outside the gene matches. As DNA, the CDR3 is TGTGCCAGCAGCCCGAGACAGGGTAATGGCTACACCTTC. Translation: CASSPRQGNGYTF.

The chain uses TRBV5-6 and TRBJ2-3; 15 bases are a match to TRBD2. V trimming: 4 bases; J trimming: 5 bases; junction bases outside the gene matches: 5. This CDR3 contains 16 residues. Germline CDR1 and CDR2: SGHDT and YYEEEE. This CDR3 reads CASSRRTSGGGDTQYF. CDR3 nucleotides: TGTGCCAGCAGCCGGAGGACTAGCGGGGGGGGAGATACGCAGTATTTT.

CDR3 in DNA: TGTGCCAGCAGTTACATCGGACAGCAAGAGACCCAGTACTTC. It encodes CASSYIGQQETQYF. The chain joins TRBV6-6 to TRBJ2-5, with D possibly TRBD1 on 6 matching bases. Germline values: CDR1 MNHNY, CDR2 SVGAGI (reference sequence). V shed 2 bases and J shed 2 bases, with 9 bases lying between them. This CDR3 has 14 residues.

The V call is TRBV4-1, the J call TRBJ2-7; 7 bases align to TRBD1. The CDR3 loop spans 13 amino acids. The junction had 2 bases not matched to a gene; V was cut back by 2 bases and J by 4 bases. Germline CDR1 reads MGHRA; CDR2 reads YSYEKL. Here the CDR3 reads CASSQLTGYEQYF. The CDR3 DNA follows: TGCGCCAGCAGCCAATTGACAGGGTACGAGCAGTACTTC.

The CDR3 region has the DNA TGTGCCAGCACCCGACGACGAAGGATCCCTAGCGGGGGGGCGCAGGGCTACAATGAGCAGTTCTTC. Its translation is CASTRRRRIPSGGAQGYNEQFF. This sequence joins TRBV6-7 and TRBJ2-1; 12 bases agree with TRBD2. TRBV6-7 is reported as an ORF; its role is uncertain. The length of the CDR3 is 22 residues. The ends lost 7 bases at V and 3 bases at J; junction bases unmatched: 25.